This T cell receptor beta chain was obtained from a study of T cell repertoires in aging, cancer and after chemotherapy. Across the study: Donors were grouped into six age bands spanning 30 or younger through 70 or older.

TRB rearrangements spanning V, D and J were amplified using mixed TRB-A/B primers. TCRdb reprocessed the multiplex PCR reads with MiXCR, giving one entry per CDR3 protein. There are more than 6,500 distinct CDR3 sequences in the sample; around 30% occur only once, and around 75% lies in the top ten. TCR beta rearrangements were amplified from peripheral blood genomic DNA. This clonotype is medium-sized by share. Its matching antigen is unknown. General observations from the study: These repertoire data do not allow conclusions about immunological memory after chemotherapy.

This CDR3 contains 13 residues. Trimming took off 6 bases at V and 9 bases at J, with 15 bases between the two ends. Sequences were obtained from blood. V usage is TRBV12-3 or TRBV12-4 and J usage is TRBJ2-1, with D hard to call. The receptor was derived from a human donor with a blood cancer. The donor label of this sample is uncertain. CDR3 residues: CASSSKIDGEQFF. CDR3 sequence (DNA): TGTGCCAGCAGCTCAAAAATAGACGGTGAGCAGTTCTTC.